Detailed here is one T cell receptor (beta chain). What it binds is unknown. TCRdb reprocessed the RT-PCR reads via MiXCR and lists one record per CDR3 protein. The repertoire holds approximately 680,000 distinct CDR3 sequences, with around 14% as singletons. Germline CDR1 reads KGHDR; CDR2 reads SFDVKD. V lost 3 bases and J lost 2; bases outside the gene matches: 9. This CDR3 comprises 17 residues. The data stem from a study of response to subunit inactivated influenza vaccine. The study's findings and limits: The authors suggested that every seasonal influenza vaccination recruits few new T cells.

The receptor was isolated from a man aged 50-60 years who received an inactivated influenza vaccine. The input for sequencing was PBMCs from blood, taken 11 to 12 days after vaccination. The gene calls are TRBV24-1 and TRBJ2-3, with 8 nucleotides matching TRBD2. CDR3 protein: CATSDPASGQITDTQYF. CDR3 in DNA: TGTGCCACCAGTGATCCGGCTAGCGGGCAAATCACAGATACGCAGTATTTT.